The sequence of this T cell receptor (beta chain) was determined in a study of response to subunit inactivated influenza vaccine (dated by TCRdb to 2016 to 2019). Study-wide context: To follow how T cells responded to a trivalent subunit inactivated influenza vaccine, the researchers relied on deep quantitative profiling of the T cell receptor repertoire.

The library was made by RT-PCR. Sequencing took place on an Illumina HiSeq 2500. TCRdb applied fastp at Q25 and MiXCR to the public reads, then kept only in-frame beta chains. Merged by CDR3 protein, the rows form single entries marked with the most common genes and DNA. The sample profile shows roughly 170,000 distinct CDR3 sequences; approximately 8.7% of them were found once. About a tenth of the sample is held by the ten biggest clonotypes. CDR1 and CDR2 are read off the germline V gene as ENHRY and SYGVKD. Trimming accounts for 10 bases at V and 2 bases at J, while the number of junction bases matched to no gene is 7. From the cysteine up to the phenylalanine, the CDR3 has a length of 14 residues. Solely the CDR3 DNA is kept, with 42 bases framed from the first base. Beyond this particular receptor, the publication reports: The authors proposed that each seasonal influenza vaccination may bring in only a limited number of new T cells.

This clonotype has a count of ten or more. What antigen it recognizes has not been identified. The sample holds no much larger clone one base away, and base qualities are not on file. The sequence was collected from a man in his fifties who received an inactivated influenza vaccine. Donor details come from another sample of the same person, matched by shared clones. The sequenced sample was non-naive T cells sorted from PBMCs, obtained on the day of vaccination. The cell subset or site label on this specimen signifies: memory T cell fraction. This chain joins TRBV10-3 to TRBJ2-2; TRBD1 lines up with 7 middle nucleotides. The CDR3 loop reads CANRDSANTGELFF. The bases are TGTGCCAACCGGGACAGCGCCAACACCGGGGAGCTGTTTTTT.